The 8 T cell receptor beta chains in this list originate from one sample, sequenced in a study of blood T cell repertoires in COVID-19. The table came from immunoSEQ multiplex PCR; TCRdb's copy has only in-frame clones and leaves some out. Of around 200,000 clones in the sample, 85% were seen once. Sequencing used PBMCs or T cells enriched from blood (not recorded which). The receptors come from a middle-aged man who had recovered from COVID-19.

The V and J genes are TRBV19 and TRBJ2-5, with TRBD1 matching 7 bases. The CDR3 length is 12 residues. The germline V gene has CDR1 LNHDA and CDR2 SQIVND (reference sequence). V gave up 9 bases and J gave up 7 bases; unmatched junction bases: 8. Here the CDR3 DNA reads TGTGCCAGCCGGACCCCAGGGGGGACCCAGTACTTC. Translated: CASRTPGGTQYF.

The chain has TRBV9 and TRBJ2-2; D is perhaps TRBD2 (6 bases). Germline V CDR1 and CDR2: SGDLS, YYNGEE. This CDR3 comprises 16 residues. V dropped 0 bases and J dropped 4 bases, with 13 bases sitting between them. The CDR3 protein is CASSVGGRMGTGELFF. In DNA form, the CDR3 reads TGTGCCAGCAGCGTAGGAGGGAGGATGGGCACCGGGGAGCTGTTTTTT.

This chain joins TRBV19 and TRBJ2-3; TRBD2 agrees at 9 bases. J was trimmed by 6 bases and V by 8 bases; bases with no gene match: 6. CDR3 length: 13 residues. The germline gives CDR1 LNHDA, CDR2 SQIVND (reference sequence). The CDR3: CASLAGAGDTQYF. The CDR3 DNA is TGTGCCAGTTTAGCGGGAGCGGGCGATACGCAGTATTTT.

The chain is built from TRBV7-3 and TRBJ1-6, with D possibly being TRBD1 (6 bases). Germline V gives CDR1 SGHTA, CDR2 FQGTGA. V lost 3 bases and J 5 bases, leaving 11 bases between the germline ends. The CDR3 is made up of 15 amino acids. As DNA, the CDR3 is TGTGCCAGCAGCTTGATTGGACAGAATAATTCACCCCTCCACTTT. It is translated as CASSLIGQNNSPLHF.

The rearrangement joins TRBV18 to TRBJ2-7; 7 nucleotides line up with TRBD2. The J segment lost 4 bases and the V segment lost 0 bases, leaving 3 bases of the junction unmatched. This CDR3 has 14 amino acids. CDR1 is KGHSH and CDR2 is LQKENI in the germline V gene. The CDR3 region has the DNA TGTGCCAGCTCACCACCTGGTAGCGGGTACGAGCAGTACTTC. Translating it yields CASSPPGSGYEQYF.

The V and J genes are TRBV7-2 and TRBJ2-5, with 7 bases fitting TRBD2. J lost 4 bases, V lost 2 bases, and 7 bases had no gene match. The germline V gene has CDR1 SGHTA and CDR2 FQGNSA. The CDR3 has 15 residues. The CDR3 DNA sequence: TGTGCCAGCAGCTTAATAGCGACTAGCCTAGAGACCCAGTACTTC. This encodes CASSLIATSLETQYF.

CDR3 protein: CASRRGQGYEQYF. DNA of the CDR3: TGTGCCAGCAGGCGCGGACAGGGGTACGAGCAGTACTTC. The rearrangement uses TRBV6-6 and TRBJ2-7; TRBD1 matches 9 bases. The CDR3 contains 13 residues. V shed 6 bases, J shed 4 bases, and the junction held 4 bases outside the gene matches. Germline lookup yields CDR1 MNHNY and CDR2 SVGAGI (reference sequence).

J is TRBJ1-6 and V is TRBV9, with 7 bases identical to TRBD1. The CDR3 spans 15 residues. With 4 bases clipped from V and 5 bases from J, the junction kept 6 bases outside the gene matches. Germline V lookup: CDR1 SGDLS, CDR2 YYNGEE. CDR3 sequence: CASSIRDRDNSPLHF. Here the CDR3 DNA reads TGTGCCAGCAGCATCCGGGACAGAGATAATTCACCCCTCCACTTT.